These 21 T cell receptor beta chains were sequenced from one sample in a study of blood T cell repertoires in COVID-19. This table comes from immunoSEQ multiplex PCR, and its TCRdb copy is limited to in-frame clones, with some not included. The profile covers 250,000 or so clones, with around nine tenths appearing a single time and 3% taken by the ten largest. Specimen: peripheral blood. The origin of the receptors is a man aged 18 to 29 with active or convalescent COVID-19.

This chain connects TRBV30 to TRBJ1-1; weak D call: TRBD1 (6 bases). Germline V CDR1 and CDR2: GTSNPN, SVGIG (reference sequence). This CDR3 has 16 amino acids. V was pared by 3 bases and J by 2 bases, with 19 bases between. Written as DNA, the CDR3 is TGTGCCTGGAGGGCCCCCCTCGGACAGAAAAACACTGAAGCTTTCTTT. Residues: CAWRAPLGQKNTEAFF.

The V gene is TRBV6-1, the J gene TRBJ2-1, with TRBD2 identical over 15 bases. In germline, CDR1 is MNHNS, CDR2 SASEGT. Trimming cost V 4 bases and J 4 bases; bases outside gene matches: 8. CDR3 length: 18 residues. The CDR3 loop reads CASSGVSGTSGGYNEQFF. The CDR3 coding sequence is TGTGCCAGCAGTGGGGTCTCGGGGACTAGCGGGGGGTACAATGAGCAGTTCTTC.

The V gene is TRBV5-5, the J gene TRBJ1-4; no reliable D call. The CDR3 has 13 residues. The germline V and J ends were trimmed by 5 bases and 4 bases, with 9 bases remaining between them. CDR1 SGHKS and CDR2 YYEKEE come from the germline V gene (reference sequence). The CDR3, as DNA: TGTGCCAGCAGTCGAGCGATTAATGAAAAACTGTTTTTT. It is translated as CASSRAINEKLFF.

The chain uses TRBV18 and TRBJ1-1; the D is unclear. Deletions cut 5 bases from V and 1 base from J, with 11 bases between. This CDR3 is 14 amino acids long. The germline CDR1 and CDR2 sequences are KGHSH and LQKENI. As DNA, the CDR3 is TGTGCCAGCTCATTACAGATCCAGAACACTGAAGCTTTCTTT. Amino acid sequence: CASSLQIQNTEAFF.

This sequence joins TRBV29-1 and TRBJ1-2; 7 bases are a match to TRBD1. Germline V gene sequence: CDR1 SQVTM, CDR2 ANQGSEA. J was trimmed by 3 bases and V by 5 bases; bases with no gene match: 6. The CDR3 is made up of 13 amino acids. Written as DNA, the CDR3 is TGCAGCGTTCCGGGACAGAGGGACTATGGCTACACCTTC. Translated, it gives CSVPGQRDYGYTF.

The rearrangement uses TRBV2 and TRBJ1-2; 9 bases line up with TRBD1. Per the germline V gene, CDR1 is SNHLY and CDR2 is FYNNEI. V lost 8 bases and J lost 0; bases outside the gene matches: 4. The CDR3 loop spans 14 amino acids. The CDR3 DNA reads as TGTGCCAGCTTACAGGGGGCAACTAACTATGGCTACACCTTC. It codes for CASLQGATNYGYTF.

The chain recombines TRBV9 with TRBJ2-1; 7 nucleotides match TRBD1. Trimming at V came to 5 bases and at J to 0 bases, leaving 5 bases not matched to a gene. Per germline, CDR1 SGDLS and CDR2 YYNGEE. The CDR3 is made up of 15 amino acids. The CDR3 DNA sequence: TGTGCCAGCAGTACGACAGGGAGCTCCTACAATGAGCAGTTCTTC. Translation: CASSTTGSSYNEQFF.

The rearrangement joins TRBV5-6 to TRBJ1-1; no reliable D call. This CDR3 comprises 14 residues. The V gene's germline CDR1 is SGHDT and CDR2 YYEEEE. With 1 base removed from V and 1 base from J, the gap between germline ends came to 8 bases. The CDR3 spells CASSLSGPNTEAFF. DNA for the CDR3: TGTGCCAGCAGCTTGTCCGGTCCGAACACTGAAGCTTTCTTT. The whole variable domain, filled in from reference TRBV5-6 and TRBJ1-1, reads DAGVTQSPTHLIKTRGQQVTLRCSPKSGHDTVSWYQQALGQGPQFIFQYYEEEERQRGNFPDRFSGHQFPNYSSELNVNALLLGDSALYLCASSLSGPNTEAFFGQGTRLTVV.

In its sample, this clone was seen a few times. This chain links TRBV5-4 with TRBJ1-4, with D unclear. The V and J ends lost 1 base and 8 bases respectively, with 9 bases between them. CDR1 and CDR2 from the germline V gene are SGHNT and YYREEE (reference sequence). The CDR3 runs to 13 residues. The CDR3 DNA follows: TGTGCCAGCAGCTTGCAGGCGGGAGAAAAACTGTTTTTT. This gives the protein CASSLQAGEKLFF.

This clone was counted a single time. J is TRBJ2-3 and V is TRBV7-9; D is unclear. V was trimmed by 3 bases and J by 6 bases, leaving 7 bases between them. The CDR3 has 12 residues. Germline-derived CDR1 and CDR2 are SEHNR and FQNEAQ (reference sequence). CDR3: CASSFTSDTQYF. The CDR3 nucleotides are TGTGCCAGCAGCTTCACGAGTGATACGCAGTATTTT.

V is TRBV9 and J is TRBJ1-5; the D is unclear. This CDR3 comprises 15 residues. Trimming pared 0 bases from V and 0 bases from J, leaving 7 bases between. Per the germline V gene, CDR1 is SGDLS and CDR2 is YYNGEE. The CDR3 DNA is TGTGCCAGCAGCGTAGACGCAGATAGCAATCAGCCCCAGCATTTT. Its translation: CASSVDADSNQPQHF. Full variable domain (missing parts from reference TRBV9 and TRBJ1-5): DSGVTQTPKHLITATGQRVTLRCSPRSGDLSVYWYQQSLDQGLQFLIQYYNGEERAKGNILERFSAQQFPDLHSELNLSSLELGDSALYFCASSVDADSNQPQHFGDGTRLSIL.

For the CDR3, the DNA is TGTGCCAGCAGCTCCGCCCCGGGGGTTTTATACGAGCAGTACTTC. This gives the protein CASSSAPGVLYEQYF. The gene calls are TRBV7-6 and TRBJ2-7, with D possibly being TRBD2 (6 bases). The CDR3 runs to 15 residues. Germline-derived CDR1 and CDR2 are SGHVS and FNYEAQ. The ends were cut back, 4 bases at V and 4 bases at J, with 17 bases in the middle.

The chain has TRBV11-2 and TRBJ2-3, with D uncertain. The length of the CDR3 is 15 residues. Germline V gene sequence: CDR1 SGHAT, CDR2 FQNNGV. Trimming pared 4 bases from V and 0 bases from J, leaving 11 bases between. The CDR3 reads CASSSNTFSTDTQYF. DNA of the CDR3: TGTGCCAGCAGCTCAAATACATTTAGCACAGATACGCAGTATTTT.

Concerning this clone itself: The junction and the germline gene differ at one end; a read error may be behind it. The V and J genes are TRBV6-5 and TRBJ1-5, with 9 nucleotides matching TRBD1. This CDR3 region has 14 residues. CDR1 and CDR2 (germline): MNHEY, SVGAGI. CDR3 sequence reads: CASSTQGANQSQHF. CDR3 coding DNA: TGTGCCAGCAGTACACAGGGGGCCAATCAGTCCCAGCATTTT.

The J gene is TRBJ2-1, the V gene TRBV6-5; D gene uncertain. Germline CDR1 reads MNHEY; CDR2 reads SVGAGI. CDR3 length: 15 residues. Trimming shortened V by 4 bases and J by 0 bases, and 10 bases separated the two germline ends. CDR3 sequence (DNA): TGTGCCAGCAGTTTCTACACAGCCTCCTACAATGAGCAGTTCTTC. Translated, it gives CASSFYTASYNEQFF.

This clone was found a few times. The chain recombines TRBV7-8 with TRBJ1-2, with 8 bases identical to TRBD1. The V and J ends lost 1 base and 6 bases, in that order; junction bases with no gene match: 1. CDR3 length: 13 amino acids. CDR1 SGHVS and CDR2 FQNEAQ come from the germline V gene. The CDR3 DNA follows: TGTGCCAGCAGCTTAGTGACAGGGGATGGCTACACCTTC. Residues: CASSLVTGDGYTF. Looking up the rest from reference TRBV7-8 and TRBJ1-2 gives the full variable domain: GAGVSQSPRYKVAKRGQDVALRCDPISGHVSLFWYQQALGQGPEFLTYFQNEAQLDKSGLPSDRFFAERPEGSVSTLKIQRTQQEDSAVYLCASSLVTGDGYTFGSGTRLTVV.

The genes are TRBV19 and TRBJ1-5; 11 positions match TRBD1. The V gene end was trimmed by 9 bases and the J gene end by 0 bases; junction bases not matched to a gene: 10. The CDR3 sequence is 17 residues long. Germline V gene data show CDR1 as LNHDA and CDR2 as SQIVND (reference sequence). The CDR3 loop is CASRSGTGGYSNQPQHF. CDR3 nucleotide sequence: TGTGCCAGCCGTTCCGGGACAGGGGGGTATAGCAATCAGCCCCAGCATTTT.

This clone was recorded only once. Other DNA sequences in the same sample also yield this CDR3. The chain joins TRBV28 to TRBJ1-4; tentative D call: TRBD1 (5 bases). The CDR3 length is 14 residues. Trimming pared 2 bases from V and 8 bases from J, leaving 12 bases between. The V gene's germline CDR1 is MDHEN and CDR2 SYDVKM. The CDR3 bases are TGTGCCAGCAGTTTACAGGGTTCCAACGAAAAACTGTTTTTT. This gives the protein CASSLQGSNEKLFF. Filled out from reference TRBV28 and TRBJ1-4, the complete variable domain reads DVKVTQSSRYLVKRTGEKVFLECVQDMDHENMFWYRQDPGLGLRLIYFSYDVKMKEKGDIPEGYSVSREKKERFSLILESASTNQTSMYLCASSLQGSNEKLFFGSGTQLSVL.

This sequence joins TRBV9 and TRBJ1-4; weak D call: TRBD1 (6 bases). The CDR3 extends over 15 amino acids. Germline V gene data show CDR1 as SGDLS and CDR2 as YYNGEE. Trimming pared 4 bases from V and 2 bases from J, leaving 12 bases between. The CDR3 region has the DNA TGTGCCAGCAGCCCCGGGGGGGCTACTAATGAAAAACTGTTTTTT. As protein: CASSPGGATNEKLFF.

The CDR3 coding sequence is TGTGCCAGCTCACCACAAACAGGGCACAATGAGCAGTTCTTC. Translation gives CASSPQTGHNEQFF. This chain links TRBV18 with TRBJ2-1; D is perhaps TRBD1 (6 bases). CDR1 and CDR2 (germline): KGHSH, LQKENI. The CDR3 runs 14 residues. V was trimmed by 1 base and J by 5 bases, leaving 9 bases between them.

The CDR3 DNA follows: TGCGCCAGCAGCTACGACAGGGCCGACACAGATACGCAGTATTTT. This encodes CASSYDRADTDTQYF. The chain joins TRBV5-1 to TRBJ2-3; 7 bases are shared with TRBD1. CDR3 length: 15 amino acids. Germline lookup yields CDR1 SGHRS and CDR2 YFSETQ. V was clipped by 3 bases and J by 2 bases; unmatched bases: 6.